One sample yielded the 19 T cell receptor beta chains listed below, sequenced in a study of blood T cell repertoires in COVID-19. Generated by immunoSEQ multiplex PCR, the TCRdb table keeps only in-frame clones and is missing some. The sample contains roughly 300,000 clones, roughly 90% of which appear only once. Sequenced sample: peripheral blood. Receptors were obtained from a man younger than 30 who had recovered from COVID-19.

The chain has TRBV5-1 and TRBJ2-5, with a weak D call TRBD2 (5 bases). Trimming pared 4 bases from V and 1 base from J, leaving 5 bases between. In germline, CDR1 is SGHRS, CDR2 YFSETQ. This CDR3 has 12 residues. CDR3 region: CASSGSQETQYF. The CDR3 region has the DNA TGCGCCAGCAGCGGGAGCCAAGAGACCCAGTACTTC.

V and J are TRBV7-3 and TRBJ1-2; weak D call: TRBD1 (6 bases). CDR1 is SGHTA, CDR2 FQGTGA, per germline. The CDR3 has 13 residues. Trimming took 5 bases from V and 8 from J, leaving 15 bases between them. CDR3 sequence reads: CASSQDRVRGYTF. In DNA form, the CDR3 reads TGTGCCAGCAGCCAGGACAGAGTCAGGGGCTACACCTTC.

This rearrangement joins TRBV6-5 to TRBJ1-1; tentatively, D is TRBD1 (5 bases). V lost 6 bases to trimming and J lost 4 bases, with 12 bases between them. The CDR3 is 13 residues long. Germline lookup yields CDR1 MNHEY and CDR2 SVGAGI. Written as DNA, the CDR3 is TGTGCCAGCAGAGCAGGGCCGGCCACTGAAGCTTTCTTT. Amino acid sequence: CASRAGPATEAFF.

The sample holds a few counts of this clone. J is TRBJ2-2 and V is TRBV28, with D possibly TRBD2 on 5 matching bases. Germline CDR1 is MDHEN and CDR2 is SYDVKM. The CDR3 spans 16 residues. V lost 11 bases to trimming and J lost 2 bases, with 21 bases between them. CDR3 amino acids: CAFSPSRGSNTGELFF. The CDR3 DNA follows: TGTGCCTTTTCCCCTTCCCGTGGGAGTAACACCGGGGAGCTGTTTTTT.

This chain links TRBV5-1 with TRBJ1-1; 8 nucleotides line up with TRBD1. Trimming at V came to 4 bases and at J to 5 bases, leaving 7 bases not matched to a gene. Germline V gene data show CDR1 as SGHRS and CDR2 as YFSETQ. The CDR3 extends over 14 amino acids. The CDR3 bases are TGCGCCAGCAGCCAAGACAGGGGTGGGACTGAAGCTTTCTTT. Translated: CASSQDRGGTEAFF.

This clone appeared once. V usage is TRBV7-9 and J usage is TRBJ1-1; D is unclear. The CDR3 contains 13 residues. V lost 3 bases and J lost 11, with 16 bases in between. Germline CDR1 SEHNR, CDR2 FQNEAQ (reference sequence). The CDR3 loop reads CASSLAGAQVAFF. The CDR3 coding sequence is TGTGCCAGCAGCTTGGCAGGCGCCCAGGTGGCTTTCTTT.

The chain joins TRBV5-8 to TRBJ2-1; 8 bases fit TRBD1. Germline trimming cut 4 bases from V and 7 bases from J; bases unmatched to any gene: 4. The CDR3 is 13 amino acids. Germline-derived CDR1 and CDR2 are SGHTS and YDEGEE. In DNA, the CDR3 is TGTGCCAGCAGCCCCCGGACAGGGAATGAGCAGTTCTTC. Its protein is CASSPRTGNEQFF.

This clone has a handful of counts. V usage is TRBV11-3 and J usage is TRBJ2-5; D uncertain. Trimming removed 5 bases from V and 5 bases from J, with 6 bases in between. This CDR3 spans 11 amino acids. Germline CDR1 and CDR2: SGHNT and YENEEA. CDR3 amino acids: CASSMGETQYF. CDR3 coding DNA: TGTGCCAGCAGCATGGGCGAGACCCAGTACTTC.

The V gene is TRBV7-6, the J gene TRBJ1-1; TRBD1 aligns across 7 bases. The CDR3 runs 15 residues. The V segment lost 3 bases and the J segment 4 bases; nucleotides outside the gene matches: 8. Germline V gene sequence: CDR1 SGHVS, CDR2 FNYEAQ. The CDR3 reads CASSLVDREGTEAFF. Here the CDR3 DNA reads TGTGCCAGCAGCTTGGTAGACAGGGAAGGCACTGAAGCTTTCTTT.

In nucleotides, the CDR3 is TGTGCCAGCAGCTTCATGGCGGGACAGGGATATTCCGGGGAGCTGTTTTTT. Encoded protein: CASSFMAGQGYSGELFF. The chain is built from TRBV7-2 and TRBJ2-2; 9 bases are shared with TRBD1. The CDR3 spans 17 residues. Per the germline V gene, CDR1 is SGHTA and CDR2 is FQGNSA. The trim removed 3 bases at V and 6 bases at J, leaving 11 bases unmatched. Full variable domain (outside the CDR3, taken from reference TRBV7-2 and TRBJ2-2): GAGVSQSPSNKVTEKGKDVELRCDPISGHTALYWYRQSLGQGLEFLIYFQGNSAPDKSGLPSDRFSAERTGGSVSTLTIQRTQQEDSAVYLCASSFMAGQGYSGELFFGEGSRLTVL.

The chain couples TRBV9 to TRBJ1-2, with 12 bases identical to TRBD1. The germline gives CDR1 SGDLS, CDR2 YYNGEE. J gave up 7 bases and V 3 bases, and 7 bases lay outside the gene matches. The CDR3 sequence is 15 residues long. CDR3 amino acids: CASSATGTGGAGYTF. Here the CDR3 DNA reads TGTGCCAGCAGCGCCACCGGGACAGGGGGCGCTGGCTACACCTTC.

The chain joins TRBV6-5 to TRBJ1-1, with 7 bases matching TRBD1. This CDR3 is built from 15 residues. Trimming removed 5 bases from V and 5 bases from J; junction bases left unmatched: 11. The germline gives CDR1 MNHEY, CDR2 SVGAGI. This CDR3 reads CASSPPRQGSTEAFF. In DNA form, the CDR3 reads TGTGCCAGCAGTCCGCCCCGACAGGGTAGTACTGAAGCTTTCTTT.

This clone was found a few times. The CDR3 loop reads CASSQDRQGGTEAFF. The CDR3 DNA reads as TGTGCCAGCAGCCAAGATCGGCAGGGCGGCACTGAAGCTTTCTTT. The chain is built from TRBV4-2 and TRBJ1-1, with D maybe TRBD1 (5 bases). CDR1 is LGHNA, CDR2 YNFKEQ, per germline. Trimming stripped 0 bases from V and 4 bases from J, with 12 bases between. There are 15 residues in the CDR3.

This clone was found once. The rearrangement uses TRBV4-1 and TRBJ2-2, with TRBD1 matching 8 bases. This CDR3 comprises 14 residues. The germline CDR1 and CDR2 sequences are MGHRA and YSYEKL. Unmatched junction bases numbered 2, after V lost 2 bases and J lost 6 bases. CDR3 sequence: CASSQRQGSGELFF. The CDR3 region has the DNA TGCGCCAGCAGCCAAAGACAGGGGTCCGGGGAGCTGTTTTTT.

CDR3 sequence (DNA): TGTGCCAGCAGTCCTGGACTAGCGGGAGTAGGTGATACGCAGTATTTT. Protein sequence: CASSPGLAGVGDTQYF. The J gene is TRBJ2-3, the V gene TRBV27, with 13 positions matching TRBD2. V gave up 5 bases and J gave up 6 bases; unmatched junction bases: 8. Germline V gene sequence: CDR1 MNHEY, CDR2 SMNVEV (reference sequence). The CDR3 contains 16 residues.

V gene TRBV5-1 combines with J gene TRBJ2-3; 14 nucleotides line up with TRBD2. V trimming: 2 bases; J trimming: 5 bases; junction bases outside the gene matches: 4. Per the germline V gene, CDR1 is SGHRS and CDR2 is YFSETQ. There are 16 residues in the CDR3. CDR3 sequence: CASSLGLAGGQDTQYF. The CDR3 coding sequence is TGCGCCAGCAGCTTAGGACTAGCGGGGGGTCAAGATACGCAGTATTTT.

This clone was seen a single time. V usage is TRBV19 and J usage is TRBJ1-2, with 7 bases aligning to TRBD1. CDR1 is LNHDA, CDR2 SQIVND, per germline (reference sequence). The CDR3 contains 14 residues. J was trimmed by 2 bases and V by 4 bases; bases with no gene match: 4. In nucleotides, the CDR3 is TGTGCCAGTAGTAGCCGACAGGGCAACTATGGCTACACCTTC. Protein: CASSSRQGNYGYTF.

The gene calls are TRBV10-2 and TRBJ1-2, with 10 positions matching TRBD1. V shed 1 base, J shed 2 bases, and the junction held 10 bases outside the gene matches. There are 18 residues in the CDR3. CDR1 and CDR2 (germline): WSHSY, SAAADI. The CDR3 DNA sequence: TGCGCCAGCAGTGAGTGGGACAGGGGCACGCTCTCGAACTATGGCTACACCTTC. Its protein product is CASSEWDRGTLSNYGYTF.

V gene TRBV3-1 (or the pseudogene TRBV3-2) combines with J gene TRBJ2-7; 9 nucleotides match TRBD1. The CDR3 covers 16 residues. V lost 6 bases and J lost 4; bases outside the gene matches: 13. Germline loops: CDR1 LGHDT, CDR2 YNNKEL (reference sequence). This CDR3 reads CASRLLSGQGTYEQYF. The CDR3, as DNA: TGTGCCAGCAGACTTCTTTCGGGACAGGGAACTTACGAGCAGTACTTC.